These 31 T cell receptor beta chains share one sample of origin, sequenced in a study of cytomegalovirus exposure and HLA in healthy donors. 13 Jbeta primers and 60 Vbeta primers were used for the PCR. Assay: immunoSEQ multiplex PCR; the TCRdb copy retains only in-frame clones and omits some. The table has under 200,000 clones, roughly four fifths seen once. Material: PBMCs. The source is a woman younger than 30 in good health and CMV-seronegative.

The chain joins TRBV5-1 to TRBJ1-4; 9 bases are a match to TRBD1. J was trimmed by 8 bases and V by 2 bases; bases with no gene match: 4. Germline V gene sequence: CDR1 SGHRS, CDR2 YFSETQ. The CDR3 has 14 amino acids. This CDR3 reads CASSFGTGSEKLFF. For the CDR3, the DNA is TGCGCCAGCAGCTTCGGGACAGGGAGCGAAAAACTGTTTTTT. The variable domain in full, with the rest retrieved from reference TRBV5-1 and TRBJ1-4, is KAGVTQTPRYLIKTRGQQVTLSCSPISGHRSVSWYQQTPGQGLQFLFEYFSETQRNKGNFPGRFSGRQFSNSRSEMNVSTLELGDSALYLCASSFGTGSEKLFFGSGTQLSVL.

The V and J genes are TRBV7-9 and TRBJ1-4, with TRBD1 matching 10 bases. The V gene's germline CDR1 is SEHNR and CDR2 FQNEAQ (reference sequence). This CDR3 is 18 amino acids long. V dropped 7 bases and J dropped 0; count of bases not matched to a gene: 11. CDR3 sequence reads: CASTPAGQGFATNEKLFF. In DNA, the CDR3 is TGTGCCAGCACCCCCGCGGGACAGGGGTTTGCAACTAATGAAAAACTGTTTTTT.

The rearrangement uses TRBV7-2 and TRBJ2-3, with 12 bases identical to TRBD1. CDR3 length: 17 amino acids. The trim removed 7 bases at V and 1 base at J, leaving 9 bases unmatched. In germline, CDR1 is SGHTA, CDR2 FQGNSA. The CDR3 sequence: CASIRGGTGGRTDTQYF. CDR3 coding DNA: TGTGCCAGCATCCGCGGAGGGACAGGGGGCCGCACAGATACGCAGTATTTT.

The chain carries TRBV27 and TRBJ2-2; possibly TRBD1 for D (7 bases). Trimming stripped 3 bases from V and 5 bases from J, with 19 bases between. The CDR3 is 17 amino acids. Germline CDR1 and CDR2: MNHEY and SMNVEV (reference sequence). The CDR3 bases are TGTGCCAGCAGTTTCCGTCCAGGGGGGATGGATACCGGGGAGCTGTTTTTT. Its protein is CASSFRPGGMDTGELFF.

This sequence joins TRBV6-5 and TRBJ2-7; D unclear. CDR3 length equals 14 residues. With 2 bases removed from V and 1 base from J, the gap between germline ends came to 9 bases. CDR1 is MNHEY and CDR2 is SVGAGI in the germline V gene. The CDR3 loop reads CASSYTDGSYEQYF. CDR3 bases: TGTGCCAGCAGTTACACCGACGGGTCCTACGAGCAGTACTTC.

This chain connects TRBV2 to TRBJ1-2; TRBD1 is a possible D gene (6 bases). Germline loops: CDR1 SNHLY, CDR2 FYNNEI. Trimming shortened V by 2 bases and J by 4 bases, and 14 bases separated the two germline ends. This CDR3 is 15 amino acids long. The CDR3 here is CASSEQGKRFYGYTF. As DNA, the CDR3 is TGTGCCAGCAGTGAACAGGGGAAGCGGTTCTATGGCTACACCTTC.

The CDR3 bases are TGTGCCAGTAGTCCCCGATTACAGGGGGCTAGCACTGAAGCTTTCTTT. Translation gives CASSPRLQGASTEAFF. J is TRBJ1-1 and V is TRBV19; 9 nucleotides align to TRBD1. Germline CDR1 reads LNHDA; CDR2 reads SQIVND (reference sequence). The ends lost 5 bases at V and 4 bases at J; junction bases unmatched: 11. The CDR3 runs 16 residues.

This clone was found a few times. This chain links TRBV5-6 with TRBJ1-4; no definite D call. This CDR3 region has 14 residues. Looked up from germline, CDR1 is SGHDT and CDR2 is YYEEEE. V was shortened by 5 bases and J by 0 bases, with 8 bases between the two germline ends. CDR3 in amino acids: CASSPGATNEKLFF. CDR3 DNA: TGTGCCAGCAGTCCAGGCGCAACTAATGAAAAACTGTTTTTT.

This clone has only one observation. The chain employs TRBV9 and TRBJ2-1; a weak D match, TRBD1 (6 bases). Germline values: CDR1 SGDLS, CDR2 YYNGEE. The CDR3 length is 12 residues. With 3 bases removed from V and 7 bases from J, the gap between germline ends came to 8 bases. The CDR3 bases are TGTGCCAGCAGCGGACAGGTTAATGAGCAGTTCTTC. This codes for CASSGQVNEQFF. Variable domain in full (rest from reference TRBV9 and TRBJ2-1): DSGVTQTPKHLITATGQRVTLRCSPRSGDLSVYWYQQSLDQGLQFLIQYYNGEERAKGNILERFSAQQFPDLHSELNLSSLELGDSALYFCASSGQVNEQFFGPGTRLTVL.

This clone appeared a single time. This sequence joins TRBV23-1 and TRBJ2-3, with D unclear. TRBV23-1 is sorted into the ORF group, with uncertain function. The CDR3 has 16 amino acids. V lost 4 bases and J 0 bases, leaving 14 bases between the germline ends. In DNA form, the CDR3 reads TGCGCCAGCAGTCTACATGAATCCACCAGCACAGATACGCAGTATTTT. Protein: CASSLHESTSTDTQYF.

The chain is built from TRBV18 and TRBJ2-2; TRBD2 matches 13 bases. CDR1 KGHSH and CDR2 LQKENI come from the germline V gene. Losses at the gene ends were 6 bases for V and 0 bases for J; bases not matched to a gene: 4. The CDR3 extends over 17 amino acids. The CDR3 DNA sequence: TGTGCCAGCTCTACGGGACTAGCGGGAACGAACACCGGGGAGCTGTTTTTT. This sequence encodes CASSTGLAGTNTGELFF.

V is TRBV5-4 and J is TRBJ1-4; D is possibly TRBD1 (5 bases). Germline lookup yields CDR1 SGHNT and CDR2 YYREEE (reference sequence). The length of the CDR3 is 15 residues. Trimming left V 4 bases short and J 6 bases short, with 16 bases between. The CDR3 DNA sequence: TGTGCCAGCAGCCGACGGGCGGGGGTATATGAAAAACTGTTTTTT. Residues: CASSRRAGVYEKLFF.

The table lists this clone with a few counts. The chain links TRBV15 to TRBJ1-2, with 9 bases matching TRBD1. Germline V gene data show CDR1 as LNHNV and CDR2 as YYDKDF (reference sequence). V trimming: 5 bases; J trimming: 2 bases; junction bases outside the gene matches: 9. This CDR3 is 16 amino acids long. The CDR3 DNA reads TGTGCCACCAGCGAGCTTTCACAGGGGGCGAACTATGGCTACACCTTC. Its translation: CATSELSQGANYGYTF.

Only a few counts were recorded for this clone. The gene calls are TRBV25-1 and TRBJ1-2; D is ambiguous. Germline lookup yields CDR1 MGHDK and CDR2 SYGVNS. V lost 4 bases and J lost 3, with 15 bases in between. The CDR3 contains 15 residues. The CDR3 reads CASSGSGEWDYGYTF. As DNA, the CDR3 is TGTGCCAGCAGTGGGTCCGGGGAATGGGACTATGGCTACACCTTC.

The genes are TRBV18 and TRBJ2-3, with 8 positions matching TRBD1. J was trimmed by 5 bases and V by 5 bases; bases with no gene match: 6. This CDR3 has 14 amino acids. Germline loops: CDR1 KGHSH, CDR2 LQKENI. CDR3 in amino acids: CASSWGTGEDTQYF. CDR3 DNA: TGTGCCAGCTCATGGGGGACAGGCGAAGATACGCAGTATTTT.

The rearrangement joins TRBV19 to TRBJ2-1; 9 bases align to TRBD2. The CDR3 totals 15 residues. V shed 6 bases, J shed 0 bases, and the junction held 3 bases outside the gene matches. Germline V gives CDR1 LNHDA, CDR2 SQIVND (reference sequence). DNA of the CDR3: TGTGCCAGTAGGGATAGCGGGAGCTCCTACAATGAGCAGTTCTTC. Its translation: CASRDSGSSYNEQFF. The complete variable domain, with remaining parts taken from reference TRBV19 and TRBJ2-1, reads DGGITQSPKYLFRKEGQNVTLSCEQNLNHDAMYWYRQDPGQGLRLIYYSQIVNDFQKGDIAEGYSVSREKKESFPLTVTSAQKNPTAFYLCASRDSGSSYNEQFFGPGTRLTVL.

For this clone: The conserved final phenylalanine or tryptophan is absent from the CDR3, which likely points to a read error. V gene TRBV9 combines with J gene TRBJ1-2; D remains unclear. Germline V CDR1 and CDR2: SGDLS, YYNGEE. The CDR3 is 17 amino acids. V gave up 2 bases and J gave up 2 bases, with 19 bases separating them. The CDR3 bases are TGTGCCAGCAGCGTCGGGAATTGGTACGAGGCGAACTATGGCTACACCCTC. It is translated as CASSVGNWYEANYGYTL.

The chain is built from TRBV5-1 and TRBJ1-1; D is uncertain. V was shortened by 1 base and J by 1 base, with 11 bases between the two germline ends. CDR3 length equals 15 residues. From germline, CDR1 is SGHRS and CDR2 YFSETQ. The CDR3 is CASSLYGSSNTEAFF. In DNA form, the CDR3 reads TGCGCCAGCAGCTTGTATGGCAGTTCGAACACTGAAGCTTTCTTT. The variable domain in full, completed from reference TRBV5-1 and TRBJ1-1, reads KAGVTQTPRYLIKTRGQQVTLSCSPISGHRSVSWYQQTPGQGLQFLFEYFSETQRNKGNFPGRFSGRQFSNSRSEMNVSTLELGDSALYLCASSLYGSSNTEAFFGQGTRLTVV.

V usage is TRBV25-1 and J usage is TRBJ1-4; D is possibly TRBD1 (5 bases). CDR3 size: 15 residues. CDR1 is MGHDK, CDR2 SYGVNS, per germline. Trimming removed 2 bases from V and 6 bases from J, with 13 bases in between. The CDR3 region is CASSEVSQAHEKLFF. CDR3 nucleotide sequence: TGTGCCAGCAGTGAAGTGTCACAGGCCCATGAAAAACTGTTTTTT.

Turning to this clone: The junction does not match germline at one end; this may be a read error. This chain uses TRBV28 with TRBJ2-7; a possible D gene is TRBD1 (6 bases). Germline CDR1 and CDR2: MDHEN and SYDVKM. The CDR3 covers 15 residues. CDR3 region: CASRLRGQGERGSKF. In nucleotides, the CDR3 is TGTGCCAGCAGGCTTAGGGGACAAGGGGAGCGCGGCAGTAAATTC.

This chain joins TRBV6-1 and TRBJ1-1, with 9 bases aligning to TRBD1. Germline CDR1 and CDR2: MNHNS and SASEGT. The CDR3 has 13 residues. J lost 7 bases, V lost 6 bases, and 6 bases had no gene match. Here the CDR3 reads CASRIQGALEAFF. The CDR3 DNA is TGTGCCAGCAGAATACAGGGGGCGCTTGAAGCTTTCTTT.

This chain connects TRBV2 to TRBJ1-1; 9 nucleotides agree with TRBD1. The CDR3 runs to 13 residues. Germline V gives CDR1 SNHLY, CDR2 FYNNEI. With 6 bases clipped from V and 5 bases from J, the junction kept 4 bases outside the gene matches. The CDR3 spells CASRPGQGTEAFF. For the CDR3, the DNA is TGTGCCAGCAGACCGGGACAGGGTACTGAAGCTTTCTTT.

The chain recombines TRBV28 with TRBJ2-7; TRBD1 matches 10 bases. Looked up from germline, CDR1 is MDHEN and CDR2 is SYDVKM. V shed 3 bases and J 5 bases; nucleotides not matched to a gene: 7. This CDR3 has 15 amino acids. The chain's CDR3 is CASSFPGTGAHEQYF. The CDR3 region has the DNA TGTGCCAGCAGTTTCCCCGGGACAGGGGCCCACGAGCAGTACTTC.

The rearrangement uses TRBV6-1 and TRBJ2-2; D might be TRBD2 (6 bases). V dropped 4 bases and J dropped 0 bases, with 12 bases sitting between them. Per the germline V gene, CDR1 is MNHNS and CDR2 is SASEGT. This CDR3 comprises 16 residues. CDR3 nucleotides: TGTGCCAGCAGTGCCGAGCGGGTTACGAACACCGGGGAGCTGTTTTTT. Protein product: CASSAERVTNTGELFF.

The V call is TRBV6-5, the J call TRBJ2-2; TRBD1 might be the D (5 bases). Germline CDR1 is MNHEY and CDR2 is SVGAGI. The V end lost 5 bases, the J end lost 0 bases, and 10 bases lay between the germline ends. This CDR3 is built from 15 residues. The CDR3 sequence: CASSRWTTNTGELFF. DNA for the CDR3: TGTGCCAGCAGTCGTTGGACAACGAACACCGGGGAGCTGTTTTTT.

This chain uses TRBV5-8 with TRBJ1-5; the D gene is possibly TRBD1 (5 bases). The CDR3 extends over 17 amino acids. Germline V lookup: CDR1 SGHTS, CDR2 YDEGEE. Trimming shortened V by 3 bases and J by 0 bases, and 16 bases separated the two germline ends. This CDR3 reads CASSSGTLVTSNQPQHF. The CDR3 region has the DNA TGTGCCAGCAGCTCCGGGACTCTCGTTACTAGCAATCAGCCCCAGCATTTT.

This chain joins TRBV28 and TRBJ2-1; TRBD2 agrees at 16 bases. J gave up 2 bases and V 4 bases, and 8 bases lay outside the gene matches. CDR1 is MDHEN and CDR2 is SYDVKM in the germline V gene. The CDR3 spans 19 residues. This CDR3 reads CASSSTGTSGRGPYNEQFF. The CDR3 DNA reads as TGTGCCAGCAGTTCCACCGGGACTAGCGGGAGGGGTCCCTACAATGAGCAGTTCTTC.

The J gene is TRBJ1-3, the V gene TRBV28; no clear D. V was trimmed by 6 bases and J by 8 bases, leaving 20 bases between them. Per the germline V gene, CDR1 is MDHEN and CDR2 is SYDVKM. The CDR3 loop spans 15 amino acids. Written as DNA, the CDR3 is TGTGCCAGCAGCCCAGCGCGTGTCCGGTTAGACACCATATATTTT. This translates into CASSPARVRLDTIYF.

The J gene is TRBJ2-1, the V gene TRBV7-9; D remains ambiguous. Germline-derived CDR1 and CDR2 are SEHNR and FQNEAQ (reference sequence). The germline V and J ends were trimmed by 8 bases and 7 bases, with 15 bases remaining between them. CDR3 length: 13 amino acids. The CDR3 region has the DNA TGTGCCAGCGGTGTCTATCGAGTGAATGAGCAGTTCTTC. Encoded protein: CASGVYRVNEQFF. Together with reference TRBV7-9 and TRBJ2-1, the CDR3 gives the full variable domain: DTGVSQNPRHKITKRGQNVTFRCDPISEHNRLYWYRQTLGQGPEFLTYFQNEAQLEKSRLLSDRFSAERPKGSFSTLEIQRTEQGDSAMYLCASGVYRVNEQFFGPGTRLTVL.

This chain uses TRBV6-1 with TRBJ2-1; TRBD1 matches 9 bases. Trimming removed 5 bases from V and 1 base from J; junction bases left unmatched: 3. The germline CDR1 and CDR2 sequences are MNHNS and SASEGT. CDR3 length equals 15 residues. The CDR3 DNA sequence: TGTGCCAGCAGTCGTGGACAGGGGTCCTACAATGAGCAGTTCTTC. Translated: CASSRGQGSYNEQFF.

The chain uses TRBV4-1 and TRBJ1-2, with D uncertain. Looked up from germline, CDR1 is MGHRA and CDR2 is YSYEKL. The germline V and J ends were trimmed by 1 base and 3 bases, with 12 bases remaining between them. The CDR3 consists of 15 residues. CDR3 bases: TGCGCCAGCAGCCAAGTTGGAGGGTCGGACTATGGCTACACCTTC. Its translation: CASSQVGGSDYGYTF.